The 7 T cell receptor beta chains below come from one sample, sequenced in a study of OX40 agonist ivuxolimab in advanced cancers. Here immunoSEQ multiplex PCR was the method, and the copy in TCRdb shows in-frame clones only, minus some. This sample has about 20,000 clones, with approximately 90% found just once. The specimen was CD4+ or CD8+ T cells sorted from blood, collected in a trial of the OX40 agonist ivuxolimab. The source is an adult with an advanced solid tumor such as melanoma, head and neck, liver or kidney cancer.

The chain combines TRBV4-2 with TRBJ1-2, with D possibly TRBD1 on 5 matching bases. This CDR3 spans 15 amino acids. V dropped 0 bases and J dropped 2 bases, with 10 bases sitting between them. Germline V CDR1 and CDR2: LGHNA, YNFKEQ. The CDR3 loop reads CASSQDMEGNYGYTF. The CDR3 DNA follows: TGTGCCAGCAGCCAAGATATGGAGGGGAACTATGGCTACACCTTC.

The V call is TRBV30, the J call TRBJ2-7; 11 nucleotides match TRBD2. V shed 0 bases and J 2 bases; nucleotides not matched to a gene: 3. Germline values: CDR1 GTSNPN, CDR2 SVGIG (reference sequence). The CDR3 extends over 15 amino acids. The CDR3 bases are TGTGCCTGGAGTGTGAGTAGCGGGGGGGCCTACGAGCAGTACTTC. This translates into CAWSVSSGGAYEQYF.

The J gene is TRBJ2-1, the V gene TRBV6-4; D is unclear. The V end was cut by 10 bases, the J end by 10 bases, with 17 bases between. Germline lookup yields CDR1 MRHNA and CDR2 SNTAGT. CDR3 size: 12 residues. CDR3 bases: TGTGCCAACGAGGACCGCGGCAGAGAGCAGTTCTTC. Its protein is CANEDRGREQFF.

The CDR3 bases are TGTGCCAGCAGTTACGGGGGGGATGTCGGGGAGCTGTTTTTT. It encodes CASSYGGDVGELFF. The V gene is TRBV6-5, the J gene TRBJ2-2, with 7 bases aligning to TRBD2. Germline-derived CDR1 and CDR2 are MNHEY and SVGAGI. The CDR3 has 14 amino acids. After removal of 2 bases from V and 7 bases from J, the junction contained 4 bases not matched to a gene.

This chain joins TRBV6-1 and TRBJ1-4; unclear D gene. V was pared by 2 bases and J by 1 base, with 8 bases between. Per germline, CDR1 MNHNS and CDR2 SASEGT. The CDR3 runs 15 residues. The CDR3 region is CASSEWPVTNEKLFF. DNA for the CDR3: TGTGCCAGCAGTGAATGGCCGGTAACTAATGAAAAACTGTTTTTT.

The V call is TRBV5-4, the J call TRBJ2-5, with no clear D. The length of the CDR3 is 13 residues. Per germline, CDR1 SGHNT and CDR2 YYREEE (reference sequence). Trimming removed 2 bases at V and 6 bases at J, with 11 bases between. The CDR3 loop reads CASSFGPVKTQYF. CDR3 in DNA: TGTGCCAGCAGCTTCGGGCCAGTGAAGACCCAGTACTTC. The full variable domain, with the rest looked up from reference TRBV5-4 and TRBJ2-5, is ETGVTQSPTHLIKTRGQQVTLRCSSQSGHNTVSWYQQALGQGPQFIFQYYREEENGRGNFPPRFSGLQFPNYSSELNVNALELDDSALYLCASSFGPVKTQYFGPGTRLLVL.

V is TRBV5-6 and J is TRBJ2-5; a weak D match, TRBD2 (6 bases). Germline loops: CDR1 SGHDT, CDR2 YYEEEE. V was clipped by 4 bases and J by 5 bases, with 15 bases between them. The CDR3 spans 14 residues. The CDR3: CASSSGRDLETQYF. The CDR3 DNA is TGTGCCAGCAGCAGTGGACGGGACTTGGAGACCCAGTACTTC.